This T cell receptor (beta chain) was sequenced in a study of response to subunit inactivated influenza vaccine. Whole-study findings and limits: Each seasonal influenza vaccination, the authors suggested, recruits few new T cells.

This clonotype was counted at least ten times. As yet, its antigen is unknown. In germline, CDR1 is DFQATT, CDR2 SNEGSKA (reference sequence). The junction had 6 bases not matched to a gene; V was cut back by 1 base and J by 2 bases. The CDR3 is 15 amino acids. TCRdb processed the RT-PCR reads anew with MiXCR; each CDR3 protein has one entry. Of about 180,000 distinct CDR3 sequences in the sample, 7.5% to 10% were seen once. The source of this sequence is a man in his forties or fifties who received an inactivated influenza vaccine. The starting material was non-naive T cells sorted from PBMCs, obtained on the day of vaccination. The genes are TRBV20-1 and TRBJ1-1, with TRBD1 matching 8 bases. This CDR3 reads CSARAPGTGNTEAFF. CDR3 nucleotide sequence: TGCAGTGCTAGAGCACCCGGGACAGGTAACACTGAAGCTTTCTTT.